The present TCR beta chain was sequenced within a study of blood T cell repertoires in COVID-19. Overall study context: The United States, Italy and Spain supplied acute and convalescent COVID-19 samples. The cDNA or gDNA used as material had been derived from T cells, B-cell-depleted T cells, or PBMCs.

This clone was picked up a small number of times. The V gene's germline CDR1 is LNHDA and CDR2 SQIVND (reference sequence). Trimming removed 6 bases from V and 5 bases from J, with 13 bases in between. The CDR3 is 14 residues long. Per the original data handling: Estimated nucleated cell counts came from reference gene primer amplification. The data were produced by immunoSEQ multiplex PCR, yet TCRdb's version contains in-frame clones alone and is incomplete. The DNA gave D and trimming, while V, J and clone size come from that table. Of about 230,000 clones in the sample, about 85% were seen once. The gene calls are TRBV19 and TRBJ2-2; D might be TRBD2 (6 bases). The source material was peripheral blood. The source is a man in his forties or fifties with acute or convalescent COVID-19. The CDR3 DNA reads TGTGCCAGTAGCAAAATCGGACTAACCGGGGAGCTGTTTTTT. This sequence encodes CASSKIGLTGELFF.